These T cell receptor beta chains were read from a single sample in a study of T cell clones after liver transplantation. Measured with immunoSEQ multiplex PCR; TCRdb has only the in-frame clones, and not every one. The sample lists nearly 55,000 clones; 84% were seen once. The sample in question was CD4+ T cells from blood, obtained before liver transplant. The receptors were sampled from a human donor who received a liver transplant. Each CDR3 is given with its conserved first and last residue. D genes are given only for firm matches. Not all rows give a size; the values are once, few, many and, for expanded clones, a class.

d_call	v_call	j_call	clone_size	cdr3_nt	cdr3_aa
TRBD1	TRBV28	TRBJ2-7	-	TGTGCCAGCAGTTCACCGGGACAGGGAACCTACGAGCAGTACTTC	CASSSPGQGTYEQYF
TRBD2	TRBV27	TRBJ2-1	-	TGTGCCAGCAGGCCCCTAAGCGGGGGGGTCTACAATGAGCAGTTCTTC	CASRPLSGGVYNEQFF
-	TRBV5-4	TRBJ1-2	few	TGTGCCAGCAGCTTTGGGAACTATGGCTACACCTTC	CASSFGNYGYTF
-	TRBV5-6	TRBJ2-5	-	TGTGCCAGCAGCTCGGGACTGCCGGGGACCCAGTACTTC	CASSSGLPGTQYF
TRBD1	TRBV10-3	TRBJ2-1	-	TGTGCCATCAGTGAGTCGACGAACAGGGGCTCCTACAATGAGCAGTTCTTC	CAISESTNRGSYNEQFF
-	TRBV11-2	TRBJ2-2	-	TGTGCCAGCAGCTTAGGAGGGAAAGCCCAGAACACCGGGGAGCTGTTTTTT	CASSLGGKAQNTGELFF
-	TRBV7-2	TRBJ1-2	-	TGTGCCAGCAGCTTAGCAGGGGTCTATGGCTACACCTTC	CASSLAGVYGYTF
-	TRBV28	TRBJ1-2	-	TGTGCCAGCAGTTCCCCCAGCGGGAGTAACTATGGCTACACCTTC	CASSSPSGSNYGYTF
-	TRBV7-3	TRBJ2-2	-	TGTGCCAGCAGCTTACAGCCGCTCAATACCGGGGAGCTGTTTTTT	CASSLQPLNTGELFF
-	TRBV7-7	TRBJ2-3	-	TGTGCTAGCAGCCCCCTCAGAGATACGCAGTATTTT	CASSPLRDTQYF
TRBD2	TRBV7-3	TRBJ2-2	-	TGTGCCAGCAAACAGGGGAGCGGGAGGACGAACACCGGGGAGCTGTTTTTT	CASKQGSGRTNTGELFF
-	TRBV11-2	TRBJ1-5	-	TGTGCCAGCAGCCTAGAACGGGGGAGCAATCAGCCCCAGCATTTT	CASSLERGSNQPQHF
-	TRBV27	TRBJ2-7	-	TGTGCCAGCAGTTTCCGCGCGAATTCCTACGAGCAGTACTTC	CASSFRANSYEQYF
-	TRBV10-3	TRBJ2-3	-	TGTGCCAGCGGCGGGGAGCCTGATACGCAGTATTTT	CASGGEPDTQYF
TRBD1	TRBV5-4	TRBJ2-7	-	TGTGCCAGCAGCTACACCGGGACAGGAGCCTACGAGCAGTACTTC	CASSYTGTGAYEQYF
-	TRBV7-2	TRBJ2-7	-	TGTGCCAGCAGCGTCCCAGGGACACGCGTACGAGTTAGTCGGCAGTACTTC	CASSVPGTRVRVSRQYF
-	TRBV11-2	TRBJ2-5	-	TGTGCCAGCAGCTTCGGGTACCAAGAGACCCAGTACTTC	CASSFGYQETQYF
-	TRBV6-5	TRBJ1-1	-	TGTGCCAGCAAAGAGGGGCACACTGAAGCTTTCTTT	CASKEGHTEAFF
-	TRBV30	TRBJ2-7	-	TGTGCCTGGAAAGGGGGGCGGGGACTTACCTACGAGCAGTACTTC	CAWKGGRGLTYEQYF
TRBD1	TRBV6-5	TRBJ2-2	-	TGTGCCAGCAAGGGACAGGGTTTCGACACCGGGGAGCTGTTTTTT	CASKGQGFDTGELFF
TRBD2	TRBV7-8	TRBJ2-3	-	TGTGCCAGCAGCTCCCTAGGGCGGGAGTTGCATTTT	CASSSLGRELHF
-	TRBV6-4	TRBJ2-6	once	TGTGCCAGCAGTGAGGGTCCCGGGGCCAACGTCCTGACTTTC	CASSEGPGANVLTF
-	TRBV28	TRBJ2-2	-	TGTGCCAGCAGTTTTATCACCGGGGAGCTGTTTTTT	CASSFITGELFF